This TCR beta chain comes out of a study of post-analysis software for immune sequencing data (dated by TCRdb to the mid-2010s). Turning to the overall study: Recorded disease courses included relapsing-remitting, secondary progressive and progressive-relapsing multiple sclerosis, with some patients lacking subtype annotation. Patient repertoires were compared against around twelve previously published healthy control repertoires from donors aged about 6 to 27 years. A subset of samples was prepared in parallel using single-end sample barcoding, then pooled and co-amplified after Illumina adapter ligation.

Looking up the germline V gene yields CDR1 SGHAT and CDR2 FQNNGV. The CDR3 measures 13 amino acids from cysteine to phenylalanine. The read is trimmed to its CDR3 DNA, 39 bases read in frame from base 1. The V end gives up 8 bases and the J end 2 bases, leaving 1 base in the junction not matched to a gene. Libraries were made using PCR. Reads for this sample came from an Illumina HiSeq 2500. To reduce PCR and sequencing biases, unique molecular identifiers were incorporated into the TCR beta cDNA libraries. Per 1 to 10 million input T cells, roughly 500,000 cDNA molecules were obtained, such that each molecule approximated one T cell. The patient libraries were prepared and sequenced with the same protocol used for the earlier healthy control dataset. Samples belonging to the same batch were prepared together, multiplexed and sequenced on a shared HiSeq lane. The original pipeline was this. MIGEC was used to process the raw barcoded reads, and molecular identifier groups with only a single read were discarded before consensus assembly and CDR3 extraction. Clonotype tables were post-analysed with VDJtools, and diversity was normalized by down-sampling all datasets to the smallest sample size. Repertoire overlap clustering matched CDR3 amino acid but not nucleotide sequences to correct batch-related cross-sample contamination. TCRdb handled the public reads itself, with Q25 trimming in fastp and clone calling in MiXCR, and kept productive beta chains. Each CDR3 protein gets just one entry, which takes the most common genes and DNA from the rows behind it. TCRdb, not the authors, supplied the V and J calls. In all, the sample holds roughly 800,000 distinct CDR3 sequences, and approximately 53% of those were seen once. 4% to 5.5% of the sample is in the top ten clones.

Study-level results and caveats: The control group was slightly older than the multiple sclerosis patient group. Compared with controls, multiple sclerosis patients had significantly lower normalized Chao1 diversity, a finding suggesting substantial peripheral T-cell clonal expansion. Direct clustering with F measure revealed strong co-clustering of samples prepared in the same batch, which led to a batch-effect correction. Significantly higher frequencies in patients than in controls were found for about five TRBV segments, including TRBV5-6, TRBV5-1 and TRBV20-1.

TCR beta repertoires were profiled from peripheral blood of approximately 13 young patients with multiple sclerosis to demonstrate the VDJtools post-analysis software. The patients with multiple sclerosis were children and adolescents between 6 and 15 years of age. About this clonotype: Its antigen has not been determined. Per-base qualities were not stored, and no clone one base away is much larger.

Sequencing was performed on blood. The sequence joins TRBV11-2 to TRBJ2-7; 12 of the junction bases match TRBD2. The clonotype originates from a girl aged 5 to 17 with multiple sclerosis. The CDR3 protein sequence reads: CASRTSGTYEQYF. The bases are TGTGCCAGCCGGACTAGCGGGACCTACGAGCAGTACTTC.